This T cell receptor (beta chain) was documented in a study of regulatory T cells in long-lasting Graves disease. The overall study: Newly diagnosed Graves' patients had under 3 months of antithyroid drugs.

This clonotype was observed a handful of times. The CDR3 contains 16 residues. Germline assignment: CDR1 MNHEY and CDR2 SMNVEV (reference sequence). V shed 4 bases and J 0 bases; nucleotides not matched to a gene: 8. Library construction for TCR beta used iRepertoire HTBI primers and Arm-PCR of CDR3 regions. A single record per CDR3 protein comes from TCRdb applying MiXCR to the multiplex PCR reads. The data hold 390,000 or so distinct CDR3 sequences, with about 12% observed a single time. The time point is: newly diagnosed GD, antithyroid drugs for less than 3 months. Scientists built the TCR library using RNA that was extracted from PBMCs. These data also featured in a second study, about T cells in Graves' hyperthyroidism and ophthalmopathy. From that paper: The HTBI set primed first-round TCR CDR3 RT-PCR.

Specimen: peripheral blood mononuclear cells (PBMCs), collected at new diagnosis, from a patient treated with antithyroid drugs. The TCR was taken from a young woman with Graves disease. The V and J genes are TRBV27 and TRBJ1-2, with 7 bases matching TRBD1. The CDR3 is CASSYSRTGPNYGYTF. The CDR3 bases are TGTGCCAGCAGTTACTCCAGGACAGGTCCTAACTATGGCTACACCTTC.